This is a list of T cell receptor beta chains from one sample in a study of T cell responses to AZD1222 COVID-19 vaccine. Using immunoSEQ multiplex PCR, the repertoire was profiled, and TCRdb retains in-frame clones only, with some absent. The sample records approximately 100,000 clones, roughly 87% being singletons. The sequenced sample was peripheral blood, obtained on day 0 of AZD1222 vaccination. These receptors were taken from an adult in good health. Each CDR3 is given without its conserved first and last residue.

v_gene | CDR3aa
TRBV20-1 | SARGTYEQY
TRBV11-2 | ASSLIGNTGELF
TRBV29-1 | SVEHTVHEQF
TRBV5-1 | ASSSGQGEIEKLF
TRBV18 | ASSRDRGGDSPLH
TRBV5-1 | ASSPGRGRVFGGYT
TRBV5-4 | ASSPLQSRSTGELF
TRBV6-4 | ASSDKLGQVKNEQF
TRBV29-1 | SVGGHRDRDNQPQH
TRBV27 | ASSYTTGYTEAF
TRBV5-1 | ASSLGVRRNTEAF
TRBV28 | ASSPTGIPDTEAF
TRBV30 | AWTQGQSSSGNTIY
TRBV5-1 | ASSLAAGLSYNYGYT
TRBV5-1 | ASSFNTAGLADTQY
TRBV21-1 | ASSTLQRAEAF
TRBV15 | ATSRDLSGSIRYNEQF
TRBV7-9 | ASSLVVAYGYT
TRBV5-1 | ASSLSQDYEQY
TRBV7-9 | ASSRDTGTGSGKLF
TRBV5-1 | ASSSTLGGANSPLH
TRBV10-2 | ASSDPGWAGNTIY
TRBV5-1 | ATTPRGDGNTEAF
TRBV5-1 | ASSFSGGDQPQH
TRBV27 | ASSFLAGTYNEQF
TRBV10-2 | ASRKASGRGTDTQY
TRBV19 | ASSNQETQY
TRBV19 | ASSPRTGVSNQPQH
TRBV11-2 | ASSLAGGRWNEQF
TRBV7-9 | ASSRDSGYGYT
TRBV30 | AWSVRALAGGETQY
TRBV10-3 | AISEPGQRREQY
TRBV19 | ASSKGLAGAGYEQY
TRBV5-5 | ASSFYSQNTEAF
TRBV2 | ASNRRSYADEKLF
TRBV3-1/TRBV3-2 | ASSQEGRAEKLF
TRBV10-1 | ASSEGQNYGYT
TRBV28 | AGKTSGVTDTQY
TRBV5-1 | ASKNSDSGANVLT
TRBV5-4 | ASSRDRSTDTQY
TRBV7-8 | ASSLTANTGELF
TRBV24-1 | ATSDVGPGQGTTYGYT
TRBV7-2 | ASSFSGTPPYEQY
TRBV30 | AWSITGTGGFNEQF
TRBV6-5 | ASSYSRASLAYEQY